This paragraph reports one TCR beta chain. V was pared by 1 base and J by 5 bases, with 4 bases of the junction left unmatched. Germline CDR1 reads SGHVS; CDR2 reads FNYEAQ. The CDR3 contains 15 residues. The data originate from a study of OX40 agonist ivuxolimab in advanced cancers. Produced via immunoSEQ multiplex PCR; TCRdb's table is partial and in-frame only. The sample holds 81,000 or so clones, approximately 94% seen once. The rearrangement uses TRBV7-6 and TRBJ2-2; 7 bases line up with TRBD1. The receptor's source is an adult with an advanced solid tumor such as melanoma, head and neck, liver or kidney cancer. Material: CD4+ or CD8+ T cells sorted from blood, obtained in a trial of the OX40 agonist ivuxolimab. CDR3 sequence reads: CASSLGQGRTGELFF. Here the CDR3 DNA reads TGTGCCAGCAGCTTAGGACAGGGTCGGACCGGGGAGCTGTTTTTT.